The table lists the clone carrying this T cell receptor beta chain with a few counts. Deep was the level at which the assay was run. Generated by immunoSEQ multiplex PCR, the TCRdb table keeps only in-frame clones and is missing some. The data hold approximately 340,000 clones, with 70% to 75% observed a single time. This record belongs to a study of shared clonotypes between healthy human individuals. The CDR3 is 15 residues long. V shed 2 bases and J shed 0 bases, with 8 bases lying between them. The V gene's germline CDR1 is MNHEY and CDR2 SMNVEV (reference sequence). This receptor was obtained from a young man in good health. The chain employs TRBV27 and TRBJ2-1; possible D gene TRBD1, 6 bases. Sequencing was done on a sample of memory CD4+ T cells sorted from blood. Subset of the sample: CD45RA-negative fraction. CDR3: CASSLRGISYNEQFF. CDR3 DNA sequence: TGTGCCAGCAGTTTAAGGGGGATCTCCTACAATGAGCAGTTCTTC.